A single sample gave rise to the 29 T cell receptor beta chains below, sequenced in a study of T cell repertoires in cytomegalovirus infection. No cognate antigen is known for these TCRs. TCRdb analysed the reads with MiXCR anew, one entry per CDR3 protein. The table includes approximately 89,000 distinct CDR3 sequences, less than 30% detected once. This specimen consisted of CD8+ T cells from cultured PBMCs, obtained from culture after CMV antigen stimulation. These receptors originate from a human donor in good health (CMV status not recorded). Some clones in this sample may be carry-over from other donors' samples.

The chain links TRBV27 to TRBJ2-5; 12 bases fit TRBD2. Germline CDR1 and CDR2: MNHEY and SMNVEV (reference sequence). The J segment lost 1 base and the V segment lost 5 bases, leaving 5 bases of the junction unmatched. The CDR3 length is 16 residues. The CDR3 DNA reads as TGTGCCAGCAGTCTGACTAGCGGGGGAACCCAAGAGACCCAGTACTTC. This sequence encodes CASSLTSGGTQETQYF.

The chain combines TRBV28 with TRBJ2-1; perhaps D is TRBD1 or TRBD2 (5 bases each). The CDR3 is 13 amino acids. Germline CDR1 MDHEN, CDR2 SYDVKM. V lost 6 bases, J lost 6 bases, and 12 bases lay in between. Here the CDR3 reads CASRAGGSNEQFF. The CDR3 DNA reads TGTGCCAGCAGGGCTGGGGGAAGCAATGAGCAGTTCTTC.

This clonotype was counted ten times or more. The gene calls are TRBV15 and TRBJ2-1, with 8 nucleotides matching TRBD1. This CDR3 comprises 17 residues. Unmatched junction bases numbered 17, after V lost 5 bases and J lost 8 bases. Germline V lookup: CDR1 LNHNV, CDR2 YYDKDF (reference sequence). The CDR3 sequence: CATSRPLGDRSMYEQFF. Here the CDR3 DNA reads TGTGCCACCAGCCGACCCTTAGGGGACAGGTCTATGTATGAGCAGTTCTTC.

V gene TRBV7-6 combines with J gene TRBJ1-1; no definite D call. This CDR3 is built from 17 residues. Germline V lookup: CDR1 SGHVS, CDR2 FNYEAQ. Trimming pared 4 bases from V and 4 bases from J, leaving 22 bases between. This CDR3 reads CASSSPGEQHRATEAFF. In DNA form, the CDR3 reads TGTGCCAGCAGCTCCCCGGGAGAACAACACCGGGCCACTGAAGCTTTCTTT.

This clonotype was seen a handful of times. The genes are TRBV19 and TRBJ2-7; 13 bases line up with TRBD2. The CDR3 contains 14 residues. V shed 6 bases and J 4 bases; nucleotides not matched to a gene: 3. Germline V gene lookup returns CDR1 LNHDA and CDR2 SQIVND (reference sequence). For the CDR3, the DNA is TGTGCCAGTAGCACGGGACTAGCGGGGTACGAGCAGTACTTC. Translation gives CASSTGLAGYEQYF.

The chain recombines TRBV12-3 or TRBV12-4 with TRBJ1-1; 9 bases fit TRBD1. The CDR3 contains 14 residues. Unmatched junction bases numbered 6, after V lost 6 bases and J lost 4 bases. Here the CDR3 DNA reads TGTGCCAGCAGCTACCCGGGACAGGGCACTGAAGCTTTCTTT. The encoded protein is CASSYPGQGTEAFF.

The chain employs TRBV27 and TRBJ1-4; a weak D match, TRBD1 (5 bases). The CDR3 is made up of 14 amino acids. The V end lost 4 bases, the J end lost 5 bases, and 11 bases lay between the germline ends. The germline V gene has CDR1 MNHEY and CDR2 SMNVEV (reference sequence). In DNA, the CDR3 is TGTGCCAGCAGTTACCGGGGCCCGAATGAAAAACTGTTTTTT. The encoded protein is CASSYRGPNEKLFF.

Note on this clonotype: The junction and the germline gene differ at one end; a read error may be behind it. The rearrangement links TRBV11-3 to TRBJ1-1; D call uncertain. The CDR3 runs 14 residues. In germline, CDR1 is SGHNT, CDR2 YENEEA. For the CDR3, the DNA is TGTGGCAGCAGCTTAGGTAGCTCGGTGGATGAAGCTTTCTTT. This translates into CGSSLGSSVDEAFF.

This clonotype showed up just a few times. The chain couples TRBV28 to TRBJ1-1; no definite D call. Germline V gene lookup returns CDR1 MDHEN and CDR2 SYDVKM. V was cut by 2 bases and J by 1 base, with 5 bases left in between. The CDR3 runs 13 residues. DNA of the CDR3: TGTGCCAGCAGTTTACAGCAGAACACTGAAGCTTTCTTT. This gives the protein CASSLQQNTEAFF.

This clonotype was counted only a few times. The chain joins TRBV5-1 to TRBJ1-4; possible D gene TRBD1, 5 bases. Germline loops: CDR1 SGHRS, CDR2 YFSETQ. V lost 3 bases to trimming and J lost 0 bases, with 9 bases between them. The CDR3 contains 15 residues. This CDR3 is CASSSDSSTNEKLFF. DNA of the CDR3: TGCGCCAGCAGCTCCGACAGCTCAACTAATGAAAAACTGTTTTTT. The full variable domain, in which reference TRBV5-1 and TRBJ1-4 provide the parts outside the CDR3, is KAGVTQTPRYLIKTRGQQVTLSCSPISGHRSVSWYQQTPGQGLQFLFEYFSETQRNKGNFPGRFSGRQFSNSRSEMNVSTLELGDSALYLCASSSDSSTNEKLFFGSGTQLSVL.

As to this clonotype: Being one base from a much bigger clone, this may be a read error. V gene TRBV7-6 combines with J gene TRBJ1-1, with D hard to call. The CDR3 runs to 14 residues. Germline V CDR1 and CDR2: SGHVS, FNYEAQ. Trimming cost V 1 base and J 1 base, with 7 bases left between them. CDR3 in amino acids: CASSLGFENTEAFF. Here the CDR3 DNA reads TGTGCCAGCAGCTTAGGTTTCGAGAACACTGAAGCTTTCTTT. The full variable domain, rest sourced from reference TRBV7-6 and TRBJ1-1, is GAGVSQSPRYKVTKRGQDVALRCDPISGHVSLYWYRQALGQGPEFLTYFNYEAQQDKSGLPNDRFSAERPEGSISTLTIQRTEQRDSAMYRCASSLGFENTEAFFGQGTRLTVV.

The CDR3 sequence is CASSAGLADLTDTQYF. CDR3 DNA: TGTGCCAGCAGTGCCGGACTAGCGGACCTCACAGATACGCAGTATTTT. The J gene is TRBJ2-3, the V gene TRBV2; 10 bases map to TRBD2. V shed 4 bases, J shed 2 bases, and the junction held 6 bases outside the gene matches. CDR1 and CDR2 (germline): SNHLY, FYNNEI. The CDR3 length is 16 residues. The complete variable domain, with remaining parts taken from reference TRBV2 and TRBJ2-3, reads EPEVTQTPSHQVTQMGQEVILRCVPISNHLYFYWYRQILGQKVEFLVSFYNNEISEKSEIFDDQFSVERPDGSNFTLKIRSTKLEDSAMYFCASSAGLADLTDTQYFGPGTRLTVL.

The gene calls are TRBV9 and TRBJ1-1; D remains unclear. Germline V gene sequence: CDR1 SGDLS, CDR2 YYNGEE. The CDR3 extends over 18 amino acids. The V gene lost 0 bases and the J gene lost 4 bases, with 22 bases spanning the gap. CDR3 in amino acids: CASSVEPLDASFGTEAFF. As DNA, the CDR3 is TGTGCCAGCAGCGTAGAACCCCTCGATGCCTCCTTTGGCACTGAAGCTTTCTTT.

This clonotype was detected a few times. The chain couples TRBV15 to TRBJ1-5, with TRBD1 as a possible D gene (5 bases). Germline lookup yields CDR1 LNHNV and CDR2 YYDKDF (reference sequence). The CDR3 covers 15 residues. V gave up 5 bases and J gave up 2 bases, with 13 bases separating them. The CDR3 DNA is TGTGCCACCAGCCTGGGGGAACAGGGCAATCAGCCCCAGCATTTT. This translates into CATSLGEQGNQPQHF. The full variable domain, completed using reference TRBV15 and TRBJ1-5, is DAMVIQNPRYQVTQFGKPVTLSCSQTLNHNVMYWYQQKSSQAPKLLFHYYDKDFNNEADTPDNFQSRRPNTSFCFLDIRSPGLGDTAMYLCATSLGEQGNQPQHFGDGTRLSIL.

This clonotype was picked up many times. This chain joins TRBV12-5 and TRBJ1-1; D possibly corresponds to TRBD1 (6 bases). The V end was cut by 2 bases, the J end by 5 bases, with 9 bases between. The CDR3 is 13 residues long. Germline loops: CDR1 LGHNT, CDR2 FRNRAP. The CDR3 reads CASGLSDRTEAFF. DNA for the CDR3: TGTGCTAGTGGTTTGTCCGACAGGACTGAAGCTTTCTTT.

This clonotype came up a few times. The rearrangement uses TRBV5-6 and TRBJ1-1; unclear D gene. The CDR3 loop spans 17 amino acids. The V and J ends lost 3 bases and 5 bases respectively, with 23 bases between them. Germline values: CDR1 SGHDT, CDR2 YYEEEE. This chain's CDR3 is CASSSRGSRVYRTEAFF. CDR3 bases: TGTGCCAGCAGCTCACGTGGTTCGAGGGTTTATCGGACTGAAGCTTTCTTT.

This clonotype was recorded many times. The chain links TRBV7-7 to TRBJ2-3, with D tentatively TRBD1 (5 bases). CDR3 size: 13 residues. The V gene's germline CDR1 is SSHAT and CDR2 FNYEAQ (reference sequence). V gave up 3 bases and J gave up 2 bases, with 6 bases separating them. CDR3 nucleotides: TGTGCCAGCAGCTTGGACATCACAGATACGCAGTATTTT. It specifies CASSLDITDTQYF.

CDR3 bases: TGTGCCAGTAGTCTGGGGAACAATGAGCAGTTCTTC. Translation gives CASSLGNNEQFF. This sequence joins TRBV19 and TRBJ2-1; the D is unclear. The V gene lost 5 bases and the J gene lost 5 bases, with 7 bases spanning the gap. There are 12 residues in the CDR3. Germline V CDR1 and CDR2: LNHDA, SQIVND (reference sequence).

This clonotype was recorded once. The chain couples TRBV2 to TRBJ2-7; TRBD2 matches 8 bases. CDR3 length: 16 residues. Germline CDR1 SNHLY, CDR2 FYNNEI. Losses at the gene ends were 6 bases for V and 3 bases for J; bases not matched to a gene: 13. The CDR3 nucleotides read TGTGCCAGCAGCAAGTTCCCGGGACTAGTTGACTACGAGCAGTACTTC. Encoded protein: CASSKFPGLVDYEQYF.

This clonotype occurred a few times. The J gene is TRBJ2-1, the V gene TRBV2; TRBD2 agrees at 7 bases. The V gene's germline CDR1 is SNHLY and CDR2 FYNNEI. CDR3 size: 13 residues. V shed 6 bases, J shed 9 bases, and the junction held 8 bases outside the gene matches. The CDR3 bases are TGTGCCAGCAGCCCTAGACTAGCCCTTGAGCAGTTCTTC. It encodes CASSPRLALEQFF.

The chain combines TRBV4-1 with TRBJ2-6; 7 nucleotides agree with TRBD1. Germline lookup yields CDR1 MGHRA and CDR2 YSYEKL. V was pared by 2 bases and J by 0 bases, with 4 bases of the junction left unmatched. This CDR3 contains 17 residues. DNA of the CDR3: TGCGCCAGCAGCCAAATGACAGGGTTCTCTGGGGCCAACGTCCTGACTTTC. It translates to CASSQMTGFSGANVLTF.

The chain couples TRBV19 to TRBJ2-7; no clear D gene. Trimming pared 4 bases from V and 4 bases from J, leaving 8 bases between. CDR1 and CDR2 (germline): LNHDA, SQIVND (reference sequence). This CDR3 is 12 amino acids long. CDR3 sequence (DNA): TGTGCCAGTAGTACGGACGGTTACGAGCAGTACTTC. The encoded protein is CASSTDGYEQYF.

This clonotype occurred a few times. This chain joins TRBV24-1 and TRBJ2-2; weak D call: TRBD1 (6 bases). From germline, CDR1 is KGHDR and CDR2 SFDVKD. The CDR3 consists of 12 residues. Deletions cut 7 bases from V and 5 bases from J, with 7 bases between. This chain's CDR3 is CATRGGTGELFF. CDR3 DNA: TGTGCCACCAGAGGGGGAACCGGGGAGCTGTTTTTT.

The chain joins TRBV5-6 to TRBJ1-1; D gene uncertain. Per the germline V gene, CDR1 is SGHDT and CDR2 is YYEEEE. The CDR3 has 12 residues. Trimming removed 0 bases from V and 6 bases from J, with 6 bases in between. CDR3 sequence reads: CASSLGYAEAFF. CDR3 in DNA: TGTGCCAGCAGCTTGGGGTACGCTGAAGCTTTCTTT.

This chain uses TRBV7-6 with TRBJ2-1; either TRBD1 or TRBD2 may fit D (7 bases each). This CDR3 has 16 residues. V lost 2 bases, J lost 7 bases, and 18 bases lay in between. Germline V CDR1 and CDR2: SGHVS, FNYEAQ. This chain's CDR3 is CASSLYSAGGGNEQFF. The CDR3 DNA is TGTGCCAGCAGCTTATATTCAGCAGGGGGGGGGAATGAGCAGTTCTTC.

The chain is built from TRBV29-1 and TRBJ1-2; D gene ambiguous. The CDR3 covers 11 residues. Trimming stripped 4 bases from V and 7 bases from J, with 10 bases between. Germline values: CDR1 SQVTM, CDR2 ANQGSEA. CDR3 loop: CSVAKATGYTF. The DNA of the CDR3 is TGCAGCGTTGCAAAAGCTACTGGCTACACCTTC.

This clonotype came up a few times. The rearrangement joins TRBV4-1 to TRBJ1-1, with D maybe TRBD1 (5 bases). The CDR3 is made up of 15 amino acids. Germline V gene lookup returns CDR1 MGHRA and CDR2 YSYEKL. Deletions cut 0 bases from V and 4 bases from J, with 12 bases between. The CDR3 DNA reads TGCGCCAGCAGCCAAGATCAATTTGGGGGCACTGAAGCTTTCTTT. Its protein is CASSQDQFGGTEAFF.

A word on this clonotype: One base away lies a much larger clone, so this may be a sequencing read error. The genes are TRBV27 and TRBJ1-6; 7 bases map to TRBD1. This CDR3 comprises 15 residues. Germline V gene sequence: CDR1 MNHEY, CDR2 SMNVEV (reference sequence). The CDR3 here is CASSAGTDYNLPLHF. The CDR3 DNA reads TGTGCCAGCAGTGCTGGGACAGACTATAATTTACCCCTCCACTTT.

This chain uses TRBV4-1 with TRBJ1-5; 8 bases align to TRBD1. The CDR3 runs 15 residues. The germline V gene encodes CDR1 MGHRA and CDR2 YSYEKL. The trim removed 5 bases at V and 3 bases at J, leaving 6 bases unmatched. The CDR3 protein is CASSATGDPNQPQHF. The CDR3 DNA is TGCGCCAGCAGCGCGACAGGGGACCCCAATCAGCCCCAGCATTTT.